This T cell receptor beta chain originates from a study of blood T cell repertoires in COVID-19. Study-level information: The United States, Italy and Spain provided the acute and convalescent COVID-19 samples. From T cells, B-cell-depleted T cells, or PBMCs came the material, which was cDNA or gDNA.

Original data processing: Estimates of nucleated cell counts were drawn from the amplification of reference gene primers. The data were produced by immunoSEQ multiplex PCR, yet TCRdb's version contains in-frame clones alone and is incomplete. The DNA was the basis for D and trimming; V, J and clone size are from that table. Of 90,000 or so clones listed, about nine tenths are singletons. The CDR3 runs 14 residues. The ends lost 1 base at V and 4 bases at J; junction bases unmatched: 3. Germline assignment: CDR1 SGHNT and CDR2 YENEEA. The specimen sequenced was peripheral blood. The TCR comes from a human donor with active COVID-19. The donor label of this sample is uncertain. The chain employs TRBV11-3 and TRBJ1-1, with 7 bases fitting TRBD1. The CDR3 sequence: CASSLARGSTEAFF. In DNA form, the CDR3 reads TGTGCCAGCAGCTTAGCCAGGGGGAGCACTGAAGCTTTCTTT.